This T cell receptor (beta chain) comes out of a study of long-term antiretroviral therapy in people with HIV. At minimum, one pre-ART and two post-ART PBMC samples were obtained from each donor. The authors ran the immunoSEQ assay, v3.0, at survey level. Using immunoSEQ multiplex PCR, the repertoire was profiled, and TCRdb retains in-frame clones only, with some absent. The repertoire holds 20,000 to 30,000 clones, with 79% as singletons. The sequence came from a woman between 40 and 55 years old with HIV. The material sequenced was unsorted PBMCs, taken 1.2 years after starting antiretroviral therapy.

The CDR3 protein is CAWSWENEQYF. CDR3 nucleotides: TGTGCCTGGAGTTGGGAGAACGAGCAGTACTTC. This sequence joins TRBV30 and TRBJ2-7, with D perhaps TRBD2 (5 bases). CDR3 length: 11 amino acids. Germline V CDR1 and CDR2: GTSNPN, SVGIG (reference sequence). With 2 bases removed from V and 5 bases from J, the gap between germline ends came to 7 bases.